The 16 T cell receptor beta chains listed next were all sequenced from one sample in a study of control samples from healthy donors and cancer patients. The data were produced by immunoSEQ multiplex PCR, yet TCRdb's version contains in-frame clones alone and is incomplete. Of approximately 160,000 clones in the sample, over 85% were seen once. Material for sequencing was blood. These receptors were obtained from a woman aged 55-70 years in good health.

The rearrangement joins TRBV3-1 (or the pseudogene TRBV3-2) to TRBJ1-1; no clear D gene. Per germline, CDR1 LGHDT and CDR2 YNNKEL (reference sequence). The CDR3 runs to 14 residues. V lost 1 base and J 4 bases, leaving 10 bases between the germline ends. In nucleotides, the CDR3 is TGTGCCAGCAGCCAAGGACCCCTCGGCACTGAAGCTTTCTTT. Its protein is CASSQGPLGTEAFF.

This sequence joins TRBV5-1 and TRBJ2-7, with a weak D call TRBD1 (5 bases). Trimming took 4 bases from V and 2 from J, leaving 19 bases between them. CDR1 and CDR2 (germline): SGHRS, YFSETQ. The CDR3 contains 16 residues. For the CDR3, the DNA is TGCGCCAGCAGCCTTATGACAGACCGGGCTCCCTACGAGCAGTACTTC. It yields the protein CASSLMTDRAPYEQYF.

The CDR3 sequence is CASSLGPNTGELFF. In nucleotides, the CDR3 is TGCGCCAGCAGCTTGGGGCCGAACACCGGGGAGCTGTTTTTT. The rearrangement uses TRBV5-1 and TRBJ2-2; D uncertain. V was shortened by 0 bases and J by 0 bases, with 3 bases between the two germline ends. Germline values: CDR1 SGHRS, CDR2 YFSETQ. CDR3 size: 14 residues.

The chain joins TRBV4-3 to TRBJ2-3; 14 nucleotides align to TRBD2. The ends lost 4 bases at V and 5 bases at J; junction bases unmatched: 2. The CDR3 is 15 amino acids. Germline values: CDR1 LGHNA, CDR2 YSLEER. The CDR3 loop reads CASSLGLAGGDTQYF. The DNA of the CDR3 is TGCGCCAGCAGCCTAGGACTAGCGGGGGGAGATACGCAGTATTTT.

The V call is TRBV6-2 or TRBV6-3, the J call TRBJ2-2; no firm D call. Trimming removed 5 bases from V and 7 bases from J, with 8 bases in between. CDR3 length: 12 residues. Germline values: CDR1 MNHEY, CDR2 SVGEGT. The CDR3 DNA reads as TGTGCCAGCAGTAGGGTGTTCGGGGAGCTGTTTTTT. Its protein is CASSRVFGELFF.

The CDR3 DNA reads as TGTGCCAGCAGCCGAGGGACTAGCGGGGGTACCTTCACAGATACGCAGTATTTT. Translation: CASSRGTSGGTFTDTQYF. The chain has TRBV6-2 or TRBV6-3 and TRBJ2-3; 14 bases agree with TRBD2. Germline V gives CDR1 MNHEY, CDR2 SVGEGT. CDR3 length equals 18 residues. The J segment lost 2 bases and the V segment lost 6 bases, leaving 10 bases of the junction unmatched.

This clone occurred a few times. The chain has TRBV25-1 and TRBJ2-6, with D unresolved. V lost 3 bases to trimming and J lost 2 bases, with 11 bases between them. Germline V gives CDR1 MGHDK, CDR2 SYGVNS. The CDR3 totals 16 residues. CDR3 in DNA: TGTGCCAGCAGTGAGGGTGTCACTCCTGGGGCCAACGTCCTGACTTTC. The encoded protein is CASSEGVTPGANVLTF.

The CDR3 loop is CASSSTAQAQPQHF. The CDR3 region has the DNA TGTGCCAGCAGCTCAACCGCTCAGGCTCAGCCCCAGCATTTT. V usage is TRBV3-1 (or the pseudogene TRBV3-2) and J usage is TRBJ1-5; no definite D call. Germline loops: CDR1 LGHDT, CDR2 YNNKEL (reference sequence). The CDR3 is 14 amino acids. The V end was cut by 5 bases, the J end by 6 bases, with 14 bases between.

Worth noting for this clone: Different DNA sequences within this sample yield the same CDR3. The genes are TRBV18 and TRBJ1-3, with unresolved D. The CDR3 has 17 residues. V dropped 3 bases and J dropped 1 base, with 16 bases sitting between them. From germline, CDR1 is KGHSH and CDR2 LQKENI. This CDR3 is CASSPARPSSSGNTIYF. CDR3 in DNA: TGTGCCAGCTCACCCGCGCGGCCCTCCTCGTCTGGAAACACCATATATTTT.

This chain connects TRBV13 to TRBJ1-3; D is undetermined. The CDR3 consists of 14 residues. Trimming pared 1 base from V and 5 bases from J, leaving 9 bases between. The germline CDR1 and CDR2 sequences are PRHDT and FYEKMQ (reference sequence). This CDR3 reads CASSLVGSRNTIYF. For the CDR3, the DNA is TGTGCCAGCAGCTTAGTTGGGAGCCGAAACACCATATATTTT.

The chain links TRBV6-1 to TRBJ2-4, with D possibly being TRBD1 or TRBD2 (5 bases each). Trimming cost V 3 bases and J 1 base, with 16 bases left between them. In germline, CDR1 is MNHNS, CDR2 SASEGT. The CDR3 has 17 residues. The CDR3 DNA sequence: TGTGCCAGCAGTGAGTTGTTTGGGGGTGGCGCCAAAAACATTCAGTACTTC. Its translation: CASSELFGGGAKNIQYF.

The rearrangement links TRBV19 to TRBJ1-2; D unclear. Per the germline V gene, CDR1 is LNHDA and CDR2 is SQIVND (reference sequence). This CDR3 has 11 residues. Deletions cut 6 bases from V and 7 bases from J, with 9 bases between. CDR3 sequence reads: CASRGQVGYTF. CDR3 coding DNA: TGTGCCAGTAGAGGCCAGGTTGGCTACACCTTC.

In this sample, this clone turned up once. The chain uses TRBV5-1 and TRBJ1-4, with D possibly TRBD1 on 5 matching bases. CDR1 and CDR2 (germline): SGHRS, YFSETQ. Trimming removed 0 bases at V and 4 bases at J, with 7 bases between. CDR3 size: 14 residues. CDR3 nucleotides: TGCGCCAGCAGCTTGGAAGGGGATAATGAAAAACTGTTTTTT. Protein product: CASSLEGDNEKLFF.

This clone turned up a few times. CDR3 amino acids: CASSEGAQGNTIYF. In nucleotides, the CDR3 is TGTGCCAGCAGTGAAGGGGCTCAAGGAAACACCATATATTTT. The chain couples TRBV6-1 to TRBJ1-3; no clear D gene. V lost 1 base to trimming and J lost 4 bases, with 8 bases between them. The CDR3 has 14 residues. Germline assignment: CDR1 MNHNS and CDR2 SASEGT.

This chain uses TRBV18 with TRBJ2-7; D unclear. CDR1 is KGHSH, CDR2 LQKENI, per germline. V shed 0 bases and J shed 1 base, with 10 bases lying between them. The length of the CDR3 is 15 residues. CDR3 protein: CASSPPGRISYEQYF. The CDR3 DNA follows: TGTGCCAGCTCACCACCAGGCAGGATATCCTACGAGCAGTACTTC.

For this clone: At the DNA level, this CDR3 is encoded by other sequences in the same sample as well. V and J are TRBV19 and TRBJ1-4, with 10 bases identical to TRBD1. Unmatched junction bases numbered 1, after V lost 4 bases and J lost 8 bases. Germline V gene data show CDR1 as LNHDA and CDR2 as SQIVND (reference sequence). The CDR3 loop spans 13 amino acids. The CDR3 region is CASSRDRGEKLFF. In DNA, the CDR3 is TGTGCCAGTAGTAGGGACAGGGGAGAAAAACTGTTTTTT.